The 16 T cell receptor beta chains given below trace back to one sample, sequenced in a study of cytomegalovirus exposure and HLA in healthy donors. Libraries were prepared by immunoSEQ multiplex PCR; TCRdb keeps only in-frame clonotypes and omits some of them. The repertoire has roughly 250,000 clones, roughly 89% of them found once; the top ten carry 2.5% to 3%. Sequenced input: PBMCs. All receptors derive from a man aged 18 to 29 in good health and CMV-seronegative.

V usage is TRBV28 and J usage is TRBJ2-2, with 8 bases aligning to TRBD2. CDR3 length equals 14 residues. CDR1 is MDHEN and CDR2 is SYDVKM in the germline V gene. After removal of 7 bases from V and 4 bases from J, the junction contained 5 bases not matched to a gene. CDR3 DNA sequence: TGTGCCAGCACCATTAGCGGGGCCACCGGGGAGCTGTTTTTT. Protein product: CASTISGATGELFF.

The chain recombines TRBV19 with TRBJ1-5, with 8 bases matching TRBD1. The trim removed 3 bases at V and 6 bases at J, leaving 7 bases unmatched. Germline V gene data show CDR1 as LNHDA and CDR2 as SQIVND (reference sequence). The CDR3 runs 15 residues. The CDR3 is CASSILAGGFQPQHF. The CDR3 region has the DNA TGTGCCAGTAGTATTCTGGCAGGGGGCTTTCAGCCCCAGCATTTT.

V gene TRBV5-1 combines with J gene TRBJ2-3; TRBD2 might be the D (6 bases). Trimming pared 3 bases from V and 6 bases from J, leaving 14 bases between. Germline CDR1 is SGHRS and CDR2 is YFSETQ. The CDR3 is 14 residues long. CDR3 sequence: CASSWGTLFDTQYF. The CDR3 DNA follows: TGCGCCAGCAGCTGGGGGACTTTATTCGATACGCAGTATTTT.

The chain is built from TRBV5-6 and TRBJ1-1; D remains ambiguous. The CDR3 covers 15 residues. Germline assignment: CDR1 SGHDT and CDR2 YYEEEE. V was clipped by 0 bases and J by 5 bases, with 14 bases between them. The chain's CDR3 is CASSLASGLKTEAFF. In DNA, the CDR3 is TGTGCCAGCAGCTTGGCATCTGGGCTTAAGACTGAAGCTTTCTTT.

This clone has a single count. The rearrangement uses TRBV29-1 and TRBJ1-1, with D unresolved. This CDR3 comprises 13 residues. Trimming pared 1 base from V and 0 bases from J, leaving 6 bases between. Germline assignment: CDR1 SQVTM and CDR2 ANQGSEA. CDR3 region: CSVEGGLNTEAFF. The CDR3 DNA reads TGCAGCGTTGAAGGAGGGCTGAACACTGAAGCTTTCTTT.

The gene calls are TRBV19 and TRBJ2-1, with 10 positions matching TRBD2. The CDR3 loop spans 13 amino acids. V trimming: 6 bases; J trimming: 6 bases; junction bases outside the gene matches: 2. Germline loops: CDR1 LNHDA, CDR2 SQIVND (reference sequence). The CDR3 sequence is CASRRLAGNEQFF. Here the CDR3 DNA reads TGTGCCAGTAGGAGACTAGCGGGCAATGAGCAGTTCTTC.

The CDR3, as DNA: TGTGCCAGCAGTTGGCGACAGGGTGCCGGGGAGCTGTTTTTT. Its protein is CASSWRQGAGELFF. The chain recombines TRBV6-1 with TRBJ2-2; 7 bases agree with TRBD1. V shed 5 bases and J 6 bases; nucleotides not matched to a gene: 6. The CDR3 sequence is 14 residues long. The germline gives CDR1 MNHNS, CDR2 SASEGT.

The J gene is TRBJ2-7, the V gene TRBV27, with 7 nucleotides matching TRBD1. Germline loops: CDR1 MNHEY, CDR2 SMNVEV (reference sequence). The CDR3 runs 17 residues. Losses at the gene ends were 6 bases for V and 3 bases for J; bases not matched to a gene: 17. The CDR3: CASSPGPVVWDSYEQYF. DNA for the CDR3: TGTGCCAGCAGCCCCGGTCCTGTGGTCTGGGACAGCTACGAGCAGTACTTC.

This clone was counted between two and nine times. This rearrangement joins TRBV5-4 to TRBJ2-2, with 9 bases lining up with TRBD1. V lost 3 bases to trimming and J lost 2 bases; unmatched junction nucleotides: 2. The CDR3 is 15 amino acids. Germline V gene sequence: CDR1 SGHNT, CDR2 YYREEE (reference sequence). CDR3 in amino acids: CASSSTGGNTGELFF. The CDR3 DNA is TGTGCCAGCAGCTCGACAGGGGGAAACACCGGGGAGCTGTTTTTT.

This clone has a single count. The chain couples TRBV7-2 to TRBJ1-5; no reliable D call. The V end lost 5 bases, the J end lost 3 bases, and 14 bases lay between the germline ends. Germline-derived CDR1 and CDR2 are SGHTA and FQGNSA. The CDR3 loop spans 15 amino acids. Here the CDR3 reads CASSQSPGYNQPQHF. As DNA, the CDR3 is TGTGCCAGCAGCCAGAGCCCGGGGTACAATCAGCCCCAGCATTTT.

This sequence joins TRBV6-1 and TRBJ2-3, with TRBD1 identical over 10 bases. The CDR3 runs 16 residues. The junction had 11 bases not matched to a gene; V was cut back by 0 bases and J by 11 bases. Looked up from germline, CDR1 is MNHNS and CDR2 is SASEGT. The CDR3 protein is CASSEAGTGAKWGQYF. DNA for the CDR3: TGTGCCAGCAGTGAAGCGGGGACAGGGGCGAAGTGGGGGCAGTATTTT.

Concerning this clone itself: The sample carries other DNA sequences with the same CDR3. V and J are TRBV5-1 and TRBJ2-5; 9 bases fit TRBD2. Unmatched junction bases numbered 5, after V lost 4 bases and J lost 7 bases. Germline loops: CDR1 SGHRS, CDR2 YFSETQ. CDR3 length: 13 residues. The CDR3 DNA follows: TGCGCCAGCAGCCCGGGACTAGCCGGGACCCAGTACTTC. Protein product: CASSPGLAGTQYF.

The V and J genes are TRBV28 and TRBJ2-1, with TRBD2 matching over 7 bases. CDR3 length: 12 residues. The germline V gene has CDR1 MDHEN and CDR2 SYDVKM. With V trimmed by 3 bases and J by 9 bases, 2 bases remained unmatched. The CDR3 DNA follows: TGTGCCAGCAGTTTCGGGGGGAGTGAGCAGTTCTTC. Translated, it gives CASSFGGSEQFF.

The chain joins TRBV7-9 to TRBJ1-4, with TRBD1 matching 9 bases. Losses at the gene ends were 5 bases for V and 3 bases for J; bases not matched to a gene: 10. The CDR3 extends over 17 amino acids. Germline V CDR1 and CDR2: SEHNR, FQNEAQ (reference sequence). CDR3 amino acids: CASSPLTGGASNEKLFF. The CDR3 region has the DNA TGTGCCAGCAGCCCCTTGACAGGGGGTGCGTCTAATGAAAAACTGTTTTTT.

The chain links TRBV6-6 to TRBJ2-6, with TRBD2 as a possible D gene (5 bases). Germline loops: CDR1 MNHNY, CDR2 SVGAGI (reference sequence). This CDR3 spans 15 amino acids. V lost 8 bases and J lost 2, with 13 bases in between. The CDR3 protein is CASQVMEAGANVLTF. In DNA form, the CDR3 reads TGTGCCAGCCAAGTTATGGAGGCTGGGGCCAACGTCCTGACTTTC.

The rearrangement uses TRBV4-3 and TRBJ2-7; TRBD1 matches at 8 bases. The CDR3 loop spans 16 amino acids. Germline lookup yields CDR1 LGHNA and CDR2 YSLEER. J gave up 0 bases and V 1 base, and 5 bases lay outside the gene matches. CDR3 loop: CASSQVPGGPSYEQYF. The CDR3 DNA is TGCGCCAGCAGCCAAGTTCCAGGGGGCCCCTCCTACGAGCAGTACTTC.